This TCR beta chain was documented in a study of T-cell reconstitution after alpha-beta-depleted transplantation in children. This clonotype has just a few counts. The germline V gene has CDR1 SGHRS and CDR2 YFSETQ. The CDR3 is 17 amino acids. Trimming took 0 bases from V and 7 from J, leaving 20 bases between them. Preparation of the TCRbeta library involved a method that used unique molecular identifiers. TCRdb re-analysed the PCR reads in MiXCR, keeping a single row per CDR3 protein. The sample gives hundreds of thousands of distinct CDR3 sequences, approximately 16% of which show up once; around 3.3% is in the top ten.

This receptor was obtained from a human donor who donated a stem cell graft to a child with acute lymphoblastic leukemia. J is TRBJ1-3 and V is TRBV5-1; TRBD1 might be the D (5 bases). The sample in question was PBMCs from the stem cell graft donor, obtained from the stem cell graft. The chain's CDR3 is CASSLASGRGLVNTIYF. CDR3 nucleotides: TGCGCCAGCAGCTTGGCCTCGGGACGAGGATTGGTGAACACCATATATTTT.